One sample yielded the 20 T cell receptor beta chains listed below, sequenced in a study of cytomegalovirus exposure and HLA in healthy donors. Primers for the PCR totalled 60 Vbeta and 13 Jbeta. The data were produced by immunoSEQ multiplex PCR, yet TCRdb's version contains in-frame clones alone and is incomplete. Among roughly 190,000 clones listed, around 80% were seen once. Material for sequencing was PBMCs. All receptors derive from a middle-aged man in good health and CMV-seropositive.

J is TRBJ2-5 and V is TRBV5-1, with D maybe TRBD2 (5 bases). Looked up from germline, CDR1 is SGHRS and CDR2 is YFSETQ. V was cut by 4 bases and J by 5 bases, with 15 bases left in between. The CDR3 covers 14 residues. DNA of the CDR3: TGCGCCAGCAGCCAGGAGGTGGTTTCGGAGACCCAGTACTTC. It yields the protein CASSQEVVSETQYF.

The rearrangement uses TRBV7-8 and TRBJ1-1; D is unclear. This CDR3 comprises 15 residues. Germline CDR1 is SGHVS and CDR2 is FQNEAQ. V gave up 1 base and J gave up 3 bases, with 12 bases separating them. CDR3 sequence: CASSLVHGMDTEAFF. CDR3 DNA: TGTGCCAGCAGCTTAGTTCACGGGATGGACACTGAAGCTTTCTTT.

V and J are TRBV7-2 and TRBJ2-7, with D perhaps TRBD2 (6 bases). This CDR3 is built from 11 residues. Germline V gene sequence: CDR1 SGHTA, CDR2 FQGNSA. V was pared by 5 bases and J by 7 bases, with 9 bases between. This CDR3 reads CASSPREEQYF. CDR3 sequence (DNA): TGTGCCAGCAGCCCTCGGGAGGAGCAGTACTTC.

The chain recombines TRBV28 with TRBJ1-4; D gene uncertain. The CDR3 consists of 14 residues. V was pared by 6 bases and J by 0 bases, with 8 bases between. From germline, CDR1 is MDHEN and CDR2 SYDVKM. CDR3 protein: CASSRVPTNEKLFF. CDR3 bases: TGTGCCAGCAGCCGCGTTCCAACTAATGAAAAACTGTTTTTT.

The V and J genes are TRBV5-6 and TRBJ2-7; D is unresolved. The CDR3 is 12 residues long. CDR1 SGHDT and CDR2 YYEEEE come from the germline V gene. The V end lost 4 bases, the J end lost 7 bases, and 12 bases lay between the germline ends. The CDR3 reads CASSRNLREQYF. The CDR3 DNA follows: TGTGCCAGCAGCCGTAATCTGAGAGAGCAGTACTTC.

The chain's CDR3 is CASRKQGNTNYGYTF. CDR3 DNA: TGTGCCAGCAGGAAACAGGGAAACACTAACTATGGCTACACCTTC. The J gene is TRBJ1-2, the V gene TRBV28; TRBD1 is a possible D gene (6 bases). The germline V gene encodes CDR1 MDHEN and CDR2 SYDVKM. This CDR3 region has 15 residues. Trimming left V 6 bases short and J 0 bases short, with 14 bases between.

CDR3 protein: CASSIGQGSGPNTEAFF. The CDR3 DNA is TGTGCCAGCAGCATCGGACAGGGGTCGGGGCCGAACACTGAAGCTTTCTTT. This chain links TRBV21-1 with TRBJ1-1; the listed D gene, TRBD1, was not tested against the DNA. TRBV21-1 counts as a pseudogene. The CDR3 spans 17 residues.

The rearrangement uses TRBV28 and TRBJ1-6, with 9 bases lining up with TRBD1. Per the germline V gene, CDR1 is MDHEN and CDR2 is SYDVKM. V lost 5 bases, J lost 10 bases, and 12 bases stayed unmatched. This CDR3 region has 16 residues. The CDR3 DNA is TGTGCCAGCAGTACCGGACAGGGGATGACGGGATCACCCCTCCACTTT. Its protein is CASSTGQGMTGSPLHF.

This chain links TRBV7-8 with TRBJ2-7; 11 bases are a match to TRBD1. The V gene end was trimmed by 5 bases and the J gene end by 7 bases; junction bases not matched to a gene: 7. CDR1 SGHVS and CDR2 FQNEAQ come from the germline V gene. The CDR3 runs to 14 residues. CDR3 coding DNA: TGTGCCAGCAGCCGGGACAGGGGGATCGGGGAGCAGTACTTC. Translating it yields CASSRDRGIGEQYF.

The CDR3 region is CASSLSSFEQYF. DNA for the CDR3: TGCGCCAGCAGCTTGTCTAGCTTCGAGCAGTACTTC. The chain links TRBV5-1 to TRBJ2-7; the D gene is possibly TRBD2 (5 bases). The CDR3 consists of 12 residues. CDR1 is SGHRS, CDR2 YFSETQ, per germline. V dropped 1 base and J dropped 6 bases, with 8 bases sitting between them.

This chain connects TRBV7-9 to TRBJ2-7; 11 nucleotides agree with TRBD2. The CDR3 consists of 15 residues. Germline lookup yields CDR1 SEHNR and CDR2 FQNEAQ (reference sequence). J was trimmed by 6 bases and V by 4 bases; bases with no gene match: 8. CDR3 region: CASSSRLAGRVEQYF. In DNA, the CDR3 is TGTGCCAGCAGCTCGCGACTAGCGGGAAGGGTCGAGCAGTACTTC.

The chain recombines TRBV6-5 with TRBJ1-2, with D perhaps TRBD1 (6 bases). The germline CDR1 and CDR2 sequences are MNHEY and SVGAGI. The V end was cut by 6 bases, the J end by 2 bases, with 10 bases between. CDR3 length equals 13 residues. CDR3 coding DNA: TGTGCCAGCAGCCTGGGACACAACTATGGCTACACCTTC. The encoded protein is CASSLGHNYGYTF.

The chain joins TRBV15 to TRBJ1-2; 8 bases match TRBD1. This CDR3 has 15 residues. CDR1 LNHNV and CDR2 YYDKDF come from the germline V gene (reference sequence). After removal of 1 base from V and 8 bases from J, the junction contained 9 bases not matched to a gene. In DNA, the CDR3 is TGTGCCACCAGCAGAGTACAGGGGGGAGGCGGCGGCTACACCTTC. The encoded protein is CATSRVQGGGGGYTF.

The CDR3 nucleotides are TGTGCCAGCAGGACGGACGGGGTTCGGACAGATACGCAGTATTTT. This codes for CASRTDGVRTDTQYF. The chain couples TRBV6-6 to TRBJ2-3, with a tentative D call TRBD2 (5 bases). This CDR3 spans 15 amino acids. Germline lookup yields CDR1 MNHNY and CDR2 SVGAGI (reference sequence). The V gene lost 6 bases and the J gene lost 3 bases, with 16 bases spanning the gap.

This clone was seen just once. The J gene is TRBJ2-2, the V gene TRBV5-1; TRBD2 is a possible D gene (5 bases). The germline V gene encodes CDR1 SGHRS and CDR2 YFSETQ. The CDR3 has 14 amino acids. V dropped 2 bases and J dropped 3 bases, with 8 bases sitting between them. Here the CDR3 DNA reads TGCGCCAGCAGCTTTGAGAGGGACACCGGGGAGCTGTTTTTT. It codes for CASSFERDTGELFF.

This chain links TRBV6-5 with TRBJ1-4; D call uncertain. CDR3 length: 13 residues. Trimming pared 0 bases from V and 7 bases from J, leaving 6 bases between. The germline V gene has CDR1 MNHEY and CDR2 SVGAGI. CDR3: CASSYSISEKLFF. DNA of the CDR3: TGTGCCAGCAGTTACTCGATCAGTGAAAAACTGTTTTTT.

V is TRBV6-6 and J is TRBJ1-2, with 10 bases identical to TRBD1. This CDR3 is built from 16 residues. Germline loops: CDR1 MNHNY, CDR2 SVGAGI (reference sequence). V lost 5 bases and J lost 7; bases outside the gene matches: 13. DNA of the CDR3: TGTGCCAGCAGTCGCACCCCGGGACAGGGGTTTGGTGGCTACACCTTC. It yields the protein CASSRTPGQGFGGYTF.

This sequence joins TRBV19 and TRBJ2-2; tentative D call: TRBD1 (5 bases). The V end was cut by 2 bases, the J end by 4 bases, with 8 bases between. Germline CDR1 is LNHDA and CDR2 is SQIVND (reference sequence). The CDR3 spans 14 residues. The CDR3 spells CASSISRATGELFF. Written as DNA, the CDR3 is TGTGCCAGTAGTATAAGCAGGGCCACCGGGGAGCTGTTTTTT.

The chain employs TRBV19 and TRBJ2-2, with a weak D call TRBD1 (5 bases). The V end lost 3 bases, the J end lost 6 bases, and 8 bases lay between the germline ends. Germline V gene data show CDR1 as LNHDA and CDR2 as SQIVND (reference sequence). This CDR3 has 13 residues. The CDR3 protein is CASSMAGPGELFF. The DNA for the CDR3 is TGTGCCAGTAGTATGGCAGGGCCCGGGGAGCTGTTTTTT.

The J gene is TRBJ1-1, the V gene TRBV5-1, with D possibly being TRBD1 (5 bases). V was shortened by 0 bases and J by 10 bases, with 13 bases between the two germline ends. In germline, CDR1 is SGHRS, CDR2 YFSETQ. CDR3 length: 13 residues. The DNA of the CDR3 is TGCGCCAGCAGCTTGGACGGGGTGGGGGGAGCTTTCTTT. Translating it yields CASSLDGVGGAFF.